This T cell receptor (beta chain) was retrieved from a study of blood T cells in healthy people across ages. A J-beta primer mix and a sample-barcoded 5' primer were used in a second PCR of about 6 to 12 cycles. One entry per CDR3 protein results from TCRdb running MiXCR on the 5' RACE reads. The repertoire holds 1.5 million to 2 million distinct CDR3 sequences, with over 25% as singletons. CDR1 is DFQATT and CDR2 is SNEGSKA in the germline V gene (reference sequence). This CDR3 contains 16 residues. Trimming removed 4 bases from V and 2 bases from J; junction bases left unmatched: 9. Aged roughly 6 to 90, donors were systemically healthy Caucasians from Russia. This clonotype was detected many times.

This TCR came from a woman in her thirties in good health. V usage is TRBV20-1 and J usage is TRBJ2-5; 11 bases agree with TRBD2. Material for sequencing was blood. The CDR3 is CSATSGLAELQETQYF. CDR3 nucleotide sequence: TGCAGTGCTACCTCGGGACTAGCGGAATTGCAAGAGACCCAGTACTTC.